The rows below give T cell receptor beta chains drawn from one sample of a study of post-analysis software for immune sequencing data. MiXCR was run by TCRdb on the PCR reads, yielding one entry per CDR3 protein. The sample holds about 540,000 distinct CDR3 sequences, 30% to 40% seen once. The specimen was blood. All receptors come from a girl aged 2 to 17 with multiple sclerosis. Each CDR3 is given with its conserved first and last residue. The D gene is left open where the match is weak. Only part of the rows carry a size: once, few, many, or a class if the clone is expanded.

d_call clone_size j_call v_call cdr3_nt cdr3_aa
NA few TRBJ1-1 TRBV29-1 TGCATTTTCAGGGGAAACACTGAAGCTTTCTTT CIFRGNTEAFF
TRBD1 NA TRBJ1-2 TRBV12-3/TRBV12-4 TGTGCCAGCAGTTTTGACAGGGGCTATAGCTACACCTTC CASSFDRGYSYTF
NA NA TRBJ2-7 TRBV5-1 TGCGCCAGCAGCCAAACCGGGGGCGGGGGCCTCTACGAGCAGTACTTC CASSQTGGGGLYEQYF
NA few TRBJ2-4 TRBV20-1 TGCAGTGCTAGAGATTCCCCGACAGCCAAAAACATTCAGTACTTC CSARDSPTAKNIQYF
TRBD2 many TRBJ2-1 TRBV20-1 TGCAGTGGAGCGGGGGCCGGCTTTGCCTACAATGAGCAGTTCTTC CSGAGAGFAYNEQFF
NA many TRBJ2-7 TRBV6-1 TGTGCCAGCAGTCTACTAACCCTCGACGAGCAGTACTTC CASSLLTLDEQYF
NA NA TRBJ2-5 TRBV12-3/TRBV12-4 TGTGCCAGCAGGTTAAGGGGGGACCAAGAGACCCAGTACTTC CASRLRGDQETQYF
NA few TRBJ2-3 TRBV5-1 TGCGCCAGCAGCCTCCTCGGGCAGGGCGCAGATACGCAGTATTTT CASSLLGQGADTQYF
NA NA TRBJ2-5 TRBV20-1 TGCAGTGCTGCCCGGGGGCGAGAGACCCAGTACTTC CSAARGRETQYF
TRBD2 NA TRBJ2-3 TRBV5-8 TGTGCCAGCAGCTTGCGCGGGAGTCGAGATACGCAGTATTTT CASSLRGSRDTQYF
NA few TRBJ2-3 TRBV12-3/TRBV12-4 TGTGCCAGCAGTTTTCGGGTGAGCACAGATACGCAGTATTTT CASSFRVSTDTQYF
TRBD1 NA TRBJ1-2 TRBV6-5 TGTGCCAGCACTCGGGACAGGGTCGGCTACACCTTC CASTRDRVGYTF
NA NA TRBJ1-6 TRBV5-1 TGCGCCAGCAGCTACGTTCAGAGTCCCGGAGATTCACCCCTCCACTTT CASSYVQSPGDSPLHF
NA few TRBJ2-7 TRBV7-8 TGTGCCAGCAGCTTAGCGCCAGGTAGCGAGCAGTACTTC CASSLAPGSEQYF
TRBD2 few TRBJ2-3 TRBV7-8 TGTGCCAGCAGTCGGACTAGCGGGTTTCTAAGAGATACGCAGTATTTT CASSRTSGFLRDTQYF
NA few TRBJ1-1 TRBV12-3/TRBV12-4 TGTGCCAGCAGTTCGAGGGAGACCACTGAAGCTTTCTTT CASSSRETTEAFF
TRBD2 few TRBJ2-1 TRBV12-3/TRBV12-4 TGTGCCAGCAGTCCCCCTAGCGGGGGGGCCGGTGAGCAGTTCTTC CASSPPSGGAGEQFF
NA once TRBJ2-7 TRBV15 TGTGCCACCAGCAGAGAGATTTATACTAACGGGGCGCTTTCGAGGGAGCAGTACTTC CATSREIYTNGALSREQYF
TRBD1 few TRBJ2-7 TRBV12-3/TRBV12-4 TGTGCCAGCAGTCCAAGACAGGGGGCGTCTTACGAGCAGTACTTC CASSPRQGASYEQYF
TRBD2 NA TRBJ2-7 TRBV12-3/TRBV12-4 TGTGCCAGCAGTTCCACTAGCGGGGGCCTCTCCTACGAGCAGTACTTC CASSSTSGGLSYEQYF
TRBD2 NA TRBJ2-1 TRBV5-6 TGTGCCAGCAGCATTCTCTGGGCTAGCGGGAATGAGCAGTTCTTC CASSILWASGNEQFF
TRBD1 few TRBJ1-1 TRBV7-9 TGTGCCAGCAGCCATTCCGAGGACAGGGGCTTCAAAACTGAAGCTTTCTTT CASSHSEDRGFKTEAFF
NA NA TRBJ1-1 TRBV2 TGTGCCACCGCCACCGGGGACACTGAAGCTTTCTTT CATATGDTEAFF
TRBD2 few TRBJ2-3 TRBV5-1 TGCGCCAGCAGCTATCTGGGACTAGCGGGGGGCAGCACAGATACGCAGTATTTT CASSYLGLAGGSTDTQYF
NA NA TRBJ1-2 TRBV5-1 TGCGCCAGCAGCTTGGATCCGGGTGCTAACTATGGCTACACCTTC CASSLDPGANYGYTF
NA few TRBJ2-6 TRBV7-9 TGTGCCAGCAGCTCTACAGTCTCTGGGGCCAACGTCCTGACTTTC CASSSTVSGANVLTF
TRBD1 NA TRBJ2-7 TRBV3-1 TGTACCAGCAGCGGAGAGGTGACAGGGGCCTACGAGCAGTACTTC CTSSGEVTGAYEQYF
TRBD2 NA TRBJ2-1 TRBV2 TGTGCCACCAGTGATGGGACTAGCGGGAGAAATGAGCAGTTCTTC CATSDGTSGRNEQFF
NA few TRBJ2-2 TRBV6-6 TGTGCCAGCAGTTACCCCAGCGGAAAGAACACCGGGGAGCTGTTTTTT CASSYPSGKNTGELFF
TRBD2 NA TRBJ2-1 TRBV6-6 TGTGCCCCCCGGACTAGCGGGGCACGGGATGAGCAGTTCTTC CAPRTSGARDEQFF
NA once TRBJ2-1 TRBV9 TGTGCCGGCAGCGTGGGGGGAAGCTCCTACAATGAGCAGTTCTTC CAGSVGGSSYNEQFF
NA once TRBJ1-5 TRBV7-2 TGTGCCAGCAGCGTAGTCGACGGCCAGCCCCAGCATTTT CASSVVDGQPQHF
TRBD2 NA TRBJ2-3 TRBV6-1 TGTGCCAGCAGTGTACGGGGGGGCACAGATACGCAGTATTTT CASSVRGGTDTQYF
NA NA TRBJ2-5 TRBV24-1 TGTGCCACCAGTGATGCCCGGGAGCAGGGCCCACCTGCAGAGACCCAGTACTTC CATSDAREQGPPAETQYF
NA NA TRBJ2-7 TRBV13 TGTGCCAGCAGCTTAGGGCGGGACATCTCCTACGAGCAGTACTTC CASSLGRDISYEQYF
NA NA TRBJ1-1 TRBV5-1 TGCGCCAGCAGCTCCCCGACGAGTAACACTGAAGCTTTCTTT CASSSPTSNTEAFF
NA NA TRBJ1-6 TRBV12-3/TRBV12-4 TGTGCCAGCAGTTTATTCGGCACCGATAGATCCTATAATTCACCCCTCCACTTT CASSLFGTDRSYNSPLHF
TRBD2 NA TRBJ2-1 TRBV29-1 TGCAGCGTACTAGCGGGGGCCTACAATGAGCAGTTCTTC CSVLAGAYNEQFF
NA NA TRBJ2-1 TRBV5-1 TGCGCCAGCAGCTCGGCCGGGGTCCTATACAATGAGCAGTTCTTC CASSSAGVLYNEQFF
TRBD2 few TRBJ2-5 TRBV20-1 TGCAGTGCGGTGCTAGCGGGGGTGGGGGAGACCCAGTACTTC CSAVLAGVGETQYF
TRBD2 few TRBJ2-3 TRBV10-3 TGTGCCATCCAGGGCGGGGGGTCCTCAACAGATACGCAGTATTTT CAIQGGGSSTDTQYF
NA NA TRBJ2-4 TRBV5-4 TGTGCCAGCAGCTTGACGGGACGGGACATTCAGTACTTC CASSLTGRDIQYF
NA NA TRBJ1-5 TRBV15 TGTGCCACCAGCAGCCCAGCAGTTGATCAGCCCCAGCATTTT CATSSPAVDQPQHF
TRBD1 NA TRBJ1-4 TRBV28 TGTGCCAGCAGTTTAGTACAGGGGGTTGCAACTAATGAAAAACTGTTTTTT CASSLVQGVATNEKLFF
NA NA TRBJ2-7 TRBV7-9 TGTGCCAGCAGCCAATTAACCCGGTTCTCCTACGAGCAGTACTTC CASSQLTRFSYEQYF
TRBD1 many TRBJ2-7 TRBV10-3 TGTGCCATCAGTGAGTCCAGACAGGGGGCGGGGGAGCAGTACTTC CAISESRQGAGEQYF
TRBD1 few TRBJ2-7 TRBV25-1 TGTGCCAGCAGTGAACTGGGACAGGGAATGGGAGAGCAGTACTTC CASSELGQGMGEQYF
NA many TRBJ2-7 TRBV6-1 TGTGCCAGCAGTGAAATCGGAGGGAAACCCTACGAGCAGTACTTC CASSEIGGKPYEQYF
NA NA TRBJ2-4 TRBV10-3 TGTGCCATCAGTAAGGCCCCTTCGGACATTCAGTACTTC CAISKAPSDIQYF
NA NA TRBJ2-7 TRBV3-1 TGTGCCAGCAGCCACCCGGGCGGGTTAAGCTCCTACGAGCAGTACTTC CASSHPGGLSSYEQYF
TRBD1 many TRBJ2-3 TRBV6-6 TGTGCCAGCTTCCTAGGGGGCACGCAGTATTTT CASFLGGTQYF
TRBD1 few TRBJ1-1 TRBV5-1 TGCGCCAGCAGCTCCGGGGACAGGATGAACACTGAAGCTTTCTTT CASSSGDRMNTEAFF
NA few TRBJ1-1 TRBV10-3 TGTGCCATCAGTGTGGGGCAGGCGGTGAACACTGAAGCTTTCTTT CAISVGQAVNTEAFF